This T cell receptor (beta chain) comes out of a study of CD8+CD57+ T cells in acquired aplastic anemia. Many counts were recorded for this clonotype. The target antigen is unknown. Study-level findings and limits: Patients and healthy controls showed no significant CD8+ Simpson's diversity difference.

According to the study, genomic DNA was the template for TCR beta VDJ and CDR3 profiling. TCRdb passed the reads through MiXCR, listing each CDR3 protein once. The table includes about 98,000 distinct CDR3 sequences, 55% to 80% detected once. It was patients with CD8+CD57+ cell expansion by flow cytometry who were chosen for sequencing. The origin of this receptor is a human donor with aplastic anemia. The material sequenced was sorted CD4+, CD8+, or CD8+CD57+ T cells (not recorded which) from PBMCs.

This CDR3 is CASSIDRTSGRAVNFYEQFF. For the CDR3, the DNA is TGTGCCAGTAGTATAGATCGAACCAGCGGGAGGGCCGTAAATTTCTATGAGCAGTTCTTC. This rearrangement joins TRBV19 to TRBJ2-1, with 10 bases lining up with TRBD2. With 0 bases clipped from V and 8 bases from J, the junction kept 19 bases outside the gene matches. This CDR3 contains 20 residues. Germline V gives CDR1 LNHDA, CDR2 SQIVND (reference sequence).